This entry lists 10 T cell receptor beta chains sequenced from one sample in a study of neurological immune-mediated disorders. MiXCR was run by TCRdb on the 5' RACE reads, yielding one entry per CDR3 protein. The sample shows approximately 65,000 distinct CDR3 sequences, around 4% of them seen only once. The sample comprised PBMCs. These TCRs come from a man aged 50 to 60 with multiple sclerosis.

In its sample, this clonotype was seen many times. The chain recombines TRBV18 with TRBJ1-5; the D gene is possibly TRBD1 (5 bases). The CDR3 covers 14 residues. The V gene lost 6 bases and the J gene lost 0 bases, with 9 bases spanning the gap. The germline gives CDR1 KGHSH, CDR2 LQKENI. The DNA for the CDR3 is TGTGCCAGCTCGGGACGAGATAGCAATCAGCCCCAGCATTTT. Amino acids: CASSGRDSNQPQHF.

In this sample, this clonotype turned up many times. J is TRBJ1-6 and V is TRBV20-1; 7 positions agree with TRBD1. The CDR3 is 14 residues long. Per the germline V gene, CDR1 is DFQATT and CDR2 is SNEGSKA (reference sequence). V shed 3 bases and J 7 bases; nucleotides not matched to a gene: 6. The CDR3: CSARSRGKNSPLHF. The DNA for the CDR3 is TGCAGTGCTAGGTCCAGGGGGAAGAATTCACCCCTCCACTTT.

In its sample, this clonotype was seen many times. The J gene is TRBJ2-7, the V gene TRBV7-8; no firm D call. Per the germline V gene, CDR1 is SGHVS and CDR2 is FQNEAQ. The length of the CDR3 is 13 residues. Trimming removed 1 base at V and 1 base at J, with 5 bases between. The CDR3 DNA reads TGTGCCAGCAGCTTAGTCGATTCCTACGAGCAGTACTTC. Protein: CASSLVDSYEQYF.

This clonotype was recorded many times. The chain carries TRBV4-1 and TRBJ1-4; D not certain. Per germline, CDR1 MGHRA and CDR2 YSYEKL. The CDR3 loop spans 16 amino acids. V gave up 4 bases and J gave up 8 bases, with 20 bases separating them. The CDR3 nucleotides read TGCGCCAGCAGCCCCAGCTTAGGAAGACCTTGGGAAAAACTGTTTTTT. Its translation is CASSPSLGRPWEKLFF.

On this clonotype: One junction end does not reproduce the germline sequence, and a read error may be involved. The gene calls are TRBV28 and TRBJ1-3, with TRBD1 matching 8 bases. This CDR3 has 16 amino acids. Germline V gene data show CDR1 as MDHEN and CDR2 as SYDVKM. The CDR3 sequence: CASSGQGRRSGKTIYF. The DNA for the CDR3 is TGTGCCAGCAGTGGACAGGGAAGAAGATCTGGAAAAACCATATATTTT. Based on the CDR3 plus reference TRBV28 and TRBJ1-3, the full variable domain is DVKVTQSSRYLVKRTGEKVFLECVQDMDHENMFWYRQDPGLGLRLIYFSYDVKMKEKGDIPEGYSVSREKKERFSLILESASTNQTSMYLCASSGQGRRSGKTIYFGEGSWLTVV.

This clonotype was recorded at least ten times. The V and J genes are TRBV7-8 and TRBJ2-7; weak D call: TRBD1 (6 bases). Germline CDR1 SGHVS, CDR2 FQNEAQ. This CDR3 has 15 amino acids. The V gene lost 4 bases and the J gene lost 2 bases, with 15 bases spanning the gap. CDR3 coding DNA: TGTGCCAGCAGCTCACAGGGTGGAATGGCCTACGAGCAGTACTTC. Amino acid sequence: CASSSQGGMAYEQYF. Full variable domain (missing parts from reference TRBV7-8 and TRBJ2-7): GAGVSQSPRYKVAKRGQDVALRCDPISGHVSLFWYQQALGQGPEFLTYFQNEAQLDKSGLPSDRFFAERPEGSVSTLKIQRTQQEDSAVYLCASSSQGGMAYEQYFGPGTRLTVT.

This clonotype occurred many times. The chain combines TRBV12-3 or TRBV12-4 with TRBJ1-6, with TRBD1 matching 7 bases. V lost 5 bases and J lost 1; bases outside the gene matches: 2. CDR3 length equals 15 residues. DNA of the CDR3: TGTGCCAGCAGTCCGGACAGGTCCTATAATTCACCCCTCCACTTT. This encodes CASSPDRSYNSPLHF.

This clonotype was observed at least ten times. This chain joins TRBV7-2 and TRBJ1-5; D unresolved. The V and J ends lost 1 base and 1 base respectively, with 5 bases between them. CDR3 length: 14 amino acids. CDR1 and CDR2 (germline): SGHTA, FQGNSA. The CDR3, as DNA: TGTGCCAGCAGCTTAGTGCAGAGCAATCAGCCCCAGCATTTT. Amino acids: CASSLVQSNQPQHF.

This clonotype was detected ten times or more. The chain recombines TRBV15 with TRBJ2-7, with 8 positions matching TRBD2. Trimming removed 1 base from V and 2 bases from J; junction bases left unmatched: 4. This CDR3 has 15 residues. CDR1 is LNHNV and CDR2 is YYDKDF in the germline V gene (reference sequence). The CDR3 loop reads CATSRVRGGPYEQYF. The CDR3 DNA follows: TGTGCCACCAGCAGAGTTCGGGGGGGCCCCTACGAGCAGTACTTC.

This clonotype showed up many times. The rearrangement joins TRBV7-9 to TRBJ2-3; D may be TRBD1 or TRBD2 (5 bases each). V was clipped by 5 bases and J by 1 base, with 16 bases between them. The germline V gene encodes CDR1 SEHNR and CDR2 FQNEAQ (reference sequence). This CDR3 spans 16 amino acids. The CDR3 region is CASSPWGPSRTDTQYF. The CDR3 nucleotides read TGTGCCAGCAGCCCCTGGGGACCCTCACGCACAGATACGCAGTATTTT. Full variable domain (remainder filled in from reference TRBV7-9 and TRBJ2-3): DTGVSQNPRHKITKRGQNVTFRCDPISEHNRLYWYRQTLGQGPEFLTYFQNEAQLEKSRLLSDRFSAERPKGSFSTLEIQRTEQGDSAMYLCASSPWGPSRTDTQYFGPGTRLTVL.